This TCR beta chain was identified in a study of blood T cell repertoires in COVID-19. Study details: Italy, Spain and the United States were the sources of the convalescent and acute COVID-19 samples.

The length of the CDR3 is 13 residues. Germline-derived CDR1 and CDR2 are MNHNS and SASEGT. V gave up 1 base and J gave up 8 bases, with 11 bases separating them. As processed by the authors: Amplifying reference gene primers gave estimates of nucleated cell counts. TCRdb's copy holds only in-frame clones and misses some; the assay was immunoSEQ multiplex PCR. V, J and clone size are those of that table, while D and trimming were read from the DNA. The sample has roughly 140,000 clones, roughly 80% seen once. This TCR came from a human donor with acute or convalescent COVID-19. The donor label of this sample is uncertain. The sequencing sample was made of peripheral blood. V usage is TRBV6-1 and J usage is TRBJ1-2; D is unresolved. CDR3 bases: TGTGCCAGCAGTGAAGTCTTTACATGGGGCTACACCTTC. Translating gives CASSEVFTWGYTF.